The clone carrying this TCR beta chain has a handful of counts. The antigen is unknown. The germline gives CDR1 SGHTA, CDR2 FQGNSA. V dropped 0 bases and J dropped 3 bases, with 9 bases sitting between them. The CDR3 is made up of 16 amino acids. These data come from a study of T-cell memory formation after mild COVID-19. Study findings and constraints: Later expanders leaned CD4+, whereas day 15 to 85 contracting clones were balanced CD4/CD8.

TCRdb itself ran the 5' RACE reads through MiXCR, one entry per CDR3 protein. This sample has 450,000 or so distinct CDR3 sequences, with around 18% found just once. This rearrangement joins TRBV7-2 to TRBJ1-6; no firm D call. The sequencing sample was made of PBMCs or a T cell subset sorted from them (not recorded which). This clonotype was sampled from an adult woman who had mild COVID-19 (a few samples of this study predate the infection). Cell type and time point are not known. CDR3 DNA sequence: TGTGCCAGCAGCTTAGCGGGAGGAATCTATAATTCACCCCTCCACTTT. This gives the protein CASSLAGGIYNSPLHF.